The 10 T cell receptor beta chains listed next were all sequenced from one sample in a study of cytomegalovirus exposure and HLA in healthy donors. Some clones are missing from TCRdb's copy, which holds only in-frame ones; the method was immunoSEQ multiplex PCR. The sample records 150,000 to 200,000 clones, approximately 80% being singletons. Material: PBMCs. The origin of the receptors is a woman aged 30 to 39 in good health and CMV-seropositive.

Points on this clone: The sample has other DNA sequences that encode this CDR3 too. The CDR3 nucleotides read TGTGCCAGCAGCCTTAATGAAAAACTGTTTTTT. Translated: CASSLNEKLFF. This rearrangement joins TRBV28 to TRBJ1-4; D is unclear. The CDR3 length is 11 residues. The germline V gene encodes CDR1 MDHEN and CDR2 SYDVKM. The germline V and J ends were trimmed by 6 bases and 4 bases, with 3 bases remaining between them.

This rearrangement joins TRBV19 to TRBJ1-2, with TRBD1 matching 7 bases. From germline, CDR1 is LNHDA and CDR2 SQIVND (reference sequence). CDR3 size: 14 residues. V shed 5 bases, J shed 4 bases, and the junction held 7 bases outside the gene matches. Written as DNA, the CDR3 is TGTGCCAGTAGTCCTTCTACAGGGGCCTATGGCTACACCTTC. This encodes CASSPSTGAYGYTF.

This clone was seen once. The chain uses TRBV28 and TRBJ1-5; D ambiguous. Germline-derived CDR1 and CDR2 are MDHEN and SYDVKM. This CDR3 contains 16 residues. Trimming cost V 7 bases and J 1 base, with 17 bases left between them. The CDR3 DNA reads as TGTGCCAGCACCCTCGTGGGCAGGTTGAGCAATCAGCCCCAGCATTTT. It codes for CASTLVGRLSNQPQHF.

V gene TRBV18 combines with J gene TRBJ2-7, with 9 positions matching TRBD2. With 3 bases clipped from V and 1 base from J, the junction kept 7 bases outside the gene matches. The CDR3 consists of 16 residues. Germline V gene data show CDR1 as KGHSH and CDR2 as LQKENI. The CDR3 protein is CASSPGISGRSYEQYF. CDR3 nucleotide sequence: TGTGCCAGCTCACCGGGGATCAGCGGGAGGTCCTACGAGCAGTACTTC.

The rearrangement joins TRBV30 to TRBJ2-7; 7 bases align to TRBD2. From germline, CDR1 is GTSNPN and CDR2 SVGIG (reference sequence). The V gene end was trimmed by 7 bases and the J gene end by 4 bases; junction bases not matched to a gene: 10. The CDR3 has 13 residues. This CDR3 is CASQREVGYEQYF. DNA of the CDR3: TGTGCCTCCCAGCGGGAAGTTGGATACGAGCAGTACTTC.

This chain links TRBV2 with TRBJ1-2; 7 bases align to TRBD1. CDR3 length: 17 amino acids. In germline, CDR1 is SNHLY, CDR2 FYNNEI. V lost 7 bases to trimming and J lost 4 bases; unmatched junction nucleotides: 18. CDR3 residues: CASIVPGQVDNLYGYTF. CDR3 in DNA: TGTGCCAGCATAGTACCAGGACAGGTGGATAACCTCTATGGCTACACCTTC.

V usage is TRBV29-1 and J usage is TRBJ1-2, with TRBD1 matching over 8 bases. This CDR3 has 13 residues. Unmatched junction bases numbered 11, after V lost 3 bases and J lost 11 bases. Germline CDR1 is SQVTM and CDR2 is ANQGSEA. The CDR3 loop reads CSVDSGGKEVYTF. In DNA form, the CDR3 reads TGCAGCGTTGACTCAGGGGGCAAGGAGGTTTACACCTTC.

The chain carries TRBV10-3 and TRBJ2-5; D is perhaps TRBD1 (6 bases). Germline-derived CDR1 and CDR2 are ENHRY and SYGVKD. The CDR3 has 15 residues. Trimming took 0 bases from V and 4 from J, leaving 12 bases between them. The chain's CDR3 is CAISESKGGGETQYF. In nucleotides, the CDR3 is TGTGCCATCAGTGAGTCAAAAGGGGGTGGAGAGACCCAGTACTTC.

The table lists this clone with a count of one. The chain uses TRBV28 and TRBJ1-2, with D perhaps matching TRBD1 (6 bases). Trimming shortened V by 7 bases and J by 1 base, and 19 bases separated the two germline ends. The CDR3 length is 16 residues. Germline lookup yields CDR1 MDHEN and CDR2 SYDVKM. The CDR3 DNA reads as TGTGCCAGCACCACTAGTCGGGGGGGGCTTAACTATGGCTACACCTTC. Amino acids: CASTTSRGGLNYGYTF.

The chain combines TRBV6-1 with TRBJ2-3; TRBD1 is a possible D gene (6 bases). V was cut by 10 bases and J by 4 bases, with 18 bases left in between. Germline loops: CDR1 MNHNS, CDR2 SASEGT. This CDR3 has 14 amino acids. CDR3 sequence reads: CATIGQFVADTQYF. Written as DNA, the CDR3 is TGTGCCACCATCGGACAGTTCGTCGCAGATACGCAGTATTTT.